This T cell receptor (beta chain) was retrieved from a study of blood T cell repertoires in COVID-19. The overall study: Whether acute or convalescent, the COVID-19 samples came from the United States, Italy and Spain.

Here immunoSEQ multiplex PCR was the method, and the copy in TCRdb shows in-frame clones only, minus some. The sample contains roughly 340,000 clones, roughly nine tenths of which appear only once. The sequencing input was PBMCs or T cells enriched from blood (not recorded which). This clonotype was obtained from a man aged 18 to 35 who had recovered from COVID-19.

The CDR3 protein is CASSQARDRGRDNEQFF. CDR3 sequence (DNA): TGCGCCAGCAGCCAAGCCAGAGACAGGGGGCGAGACAATGAGCAGTTCTTC. The rearrangement links TRBV4-1 to TRBJ2-1; 10 nucleotides match TRBD1. Germline CDR1 MGHRA, CDR2 YSYEKL. The CDR3 has 17 residues. V lost 1 base, J lost 5 bases, and 8 bases stayed unmatched.